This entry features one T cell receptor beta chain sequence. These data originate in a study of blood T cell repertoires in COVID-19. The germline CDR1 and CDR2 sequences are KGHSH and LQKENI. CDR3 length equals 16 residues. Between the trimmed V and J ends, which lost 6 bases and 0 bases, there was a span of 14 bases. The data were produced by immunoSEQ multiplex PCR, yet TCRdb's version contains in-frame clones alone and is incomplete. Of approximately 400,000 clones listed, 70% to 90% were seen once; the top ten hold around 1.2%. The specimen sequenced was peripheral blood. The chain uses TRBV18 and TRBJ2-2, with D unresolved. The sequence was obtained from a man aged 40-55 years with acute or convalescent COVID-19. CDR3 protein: CASSPSAPTNTGELFF. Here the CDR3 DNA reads TGTGCCAGCTCCCCCTCCGCCCCTACGAACACCGGGGAGCTGTTTTTT.